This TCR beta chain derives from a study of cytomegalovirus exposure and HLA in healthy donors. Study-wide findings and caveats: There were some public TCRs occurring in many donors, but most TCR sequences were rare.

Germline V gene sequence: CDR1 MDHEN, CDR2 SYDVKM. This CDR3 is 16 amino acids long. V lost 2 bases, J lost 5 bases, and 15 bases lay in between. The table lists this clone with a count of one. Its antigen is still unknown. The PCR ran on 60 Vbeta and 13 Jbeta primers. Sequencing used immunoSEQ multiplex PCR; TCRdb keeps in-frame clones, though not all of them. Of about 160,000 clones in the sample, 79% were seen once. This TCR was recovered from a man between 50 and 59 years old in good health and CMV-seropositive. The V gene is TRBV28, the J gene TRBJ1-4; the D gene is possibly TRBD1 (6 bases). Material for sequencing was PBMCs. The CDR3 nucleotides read TGTGCCAGCAGTTTAGGGGCAGGGGCTCACAATGAAAAACTGTTTTTT. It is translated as CASSLGAGAHNEKLFF.